This T cell receptor beta chain came from a study of cytomegalovirus exposure and HLA in healthy donors. Study findings and constraints: The presence/absence work took it that sequencing depth was about the same across donors.

The PCR contained 60 Vbeta and 13 Jbeta primers. The assay was immunoSEQ multiplex PCR, and TCRdb's table has in-frame clones only and misses some. The repertoire holds around 120,000 clones, with around 78% as singletons. This clone was recorded only once. Its antigen is not identified. The sample taken for sequencing was PBMCs. This TCR came from a middle-aged woman in good health and CMV-seronegative.

CDR3 protein: CASSFHSGSGGTYEQYF. The CDR3 nucleotides are TGTGCCAGCAGCTTCCATTCTGGTAGCGGGGGGACCTACGAGCAGTACTTC. The genes are TRBV7-2 and TRBJ2-7, with TRBD2 matching 10 bases. Germline V gene sequence: CDR1 SGHTA, CDR2 FQGNSA. This CDR3 is 17 amino acids long. Germline trimming cut 3 bases from V and 2 bases from J; bases unmatched to any gene: 10.